The clone carrying this T cell receptor beta chain was recorded only once. The CDR3 runs 15 residues. Germline values: CDR1 MNHNS, CDR2 SASEGT. The V gene lost 1 base and the J gene lost 4 bases, with 8 bases spanning the gap. The entry originates in a study of T cell changes during pregnancy in multiple sclerosis. Assay: immunoSEQ multiplex PCR; the TCRdb copy retains only in-frame clones and omits some. The repertoire holds around 69,000 clones, with roughly 91% as singletons. The V gene is TRBV6-1, the J gene TRBJ1-6; D possibly corresponds to TRBD1 (5 bases). The sample here was CD8+ T cells from peripheral blood mononuclear cells, taken before pregnancy. The sequence came from a female donor with multiple sclerosis, enrolled in a pregnancy study. The CDR3 sequence: CASSEDRRYNSPLHF. For the CDR3, the DNA is TGTGCCAGCAGTGAAGACAGGAGATATAATTCACCCCTCCACTTT.